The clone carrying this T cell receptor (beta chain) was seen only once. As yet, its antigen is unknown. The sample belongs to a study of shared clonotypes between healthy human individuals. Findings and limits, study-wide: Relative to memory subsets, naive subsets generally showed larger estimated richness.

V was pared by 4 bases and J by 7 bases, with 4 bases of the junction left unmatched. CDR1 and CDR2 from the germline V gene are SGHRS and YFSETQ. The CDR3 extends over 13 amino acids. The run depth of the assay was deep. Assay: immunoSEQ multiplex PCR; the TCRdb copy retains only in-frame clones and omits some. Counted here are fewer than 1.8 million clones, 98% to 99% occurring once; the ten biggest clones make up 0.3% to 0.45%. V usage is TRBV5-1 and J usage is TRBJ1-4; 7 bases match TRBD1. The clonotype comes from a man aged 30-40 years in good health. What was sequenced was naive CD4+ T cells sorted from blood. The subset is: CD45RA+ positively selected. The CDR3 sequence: CASSAGQIEKLFF. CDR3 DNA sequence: TGCGCCAGCAGCGCGGGACAGATTGAAAAACTGTTTTTT.